The sequence of this TCR beta chain was determined in a study of T cells in Graves' hyperthyroidism and ophthalmopathy. The overall study: Peripheral blood draws took place at initial diagnosis, ahead of any treatment.

This clonotype occurred many times. Its antigen is currently unknown. This CDR3 comprises 16 residues. CDR1 and CDR2 (germline): SGHVS, FQNEAQ. V gave up 2 bases and J gave up 0 bases, with 11 bases separating them. Overall study results and limits: Peripheral blood also featured most of the thyroid clonotypes expanded above 0.001.

RNA transcripts were the template for amplifying TCR beta CDR3 regions. The TCR CDR3 was amplified in a first-round RT-PCR using the HTBI primer set. A single record per CDR3 protein comes from TCRdb applying MiXCR to the multiplex PCR reads. The sample gives hundreds of thousands of distinct CDR3 sequences, 14% of which show up once; about an eighth is in the top ten. The receptor comes from a woman between 45 and 60 years old with Graves' ophthalmopathy. The sample comprised blood. The chain links TRBV7-8 to TRBJ2-1; D gene uncertain. The CDR3 here is CASSLPSKSSYNEQFF. DNA of the CDR3: TGTGCCAGCAGCTTACCGAGCAAGAGCTCCTACAATGAGCAGTTCTTC.